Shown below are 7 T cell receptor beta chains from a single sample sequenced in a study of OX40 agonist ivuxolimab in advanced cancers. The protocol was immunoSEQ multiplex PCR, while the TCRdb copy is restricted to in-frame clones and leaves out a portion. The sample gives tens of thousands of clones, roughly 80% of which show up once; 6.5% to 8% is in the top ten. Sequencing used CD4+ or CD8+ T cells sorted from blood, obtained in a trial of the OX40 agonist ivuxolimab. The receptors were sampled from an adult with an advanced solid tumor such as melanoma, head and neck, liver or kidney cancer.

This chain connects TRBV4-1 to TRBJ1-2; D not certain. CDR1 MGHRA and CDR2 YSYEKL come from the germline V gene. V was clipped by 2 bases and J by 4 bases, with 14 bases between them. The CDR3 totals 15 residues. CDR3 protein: CASSQLVFPGYGYTF. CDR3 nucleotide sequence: TGCGCCAGCAGCCAACTTGTCTTCCCCGGCTATGGCTACACCTTC.

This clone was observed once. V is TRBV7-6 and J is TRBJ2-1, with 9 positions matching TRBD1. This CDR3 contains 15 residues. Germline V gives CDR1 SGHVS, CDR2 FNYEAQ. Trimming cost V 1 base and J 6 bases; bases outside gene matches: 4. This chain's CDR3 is CASSLVGTGSNEQFF. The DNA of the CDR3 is TGTGCCAGCAGCTTAGTCGGGACAGGGTCCAATGAGCAGTTCTTC.

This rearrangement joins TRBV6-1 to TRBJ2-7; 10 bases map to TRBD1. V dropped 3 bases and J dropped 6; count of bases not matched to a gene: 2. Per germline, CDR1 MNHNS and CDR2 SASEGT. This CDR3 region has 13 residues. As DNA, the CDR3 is TGTGCCAGCAGTGAGTGGACAGGGGGCGAGCAGTACTTC. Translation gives CASSEWTGGEQYF.

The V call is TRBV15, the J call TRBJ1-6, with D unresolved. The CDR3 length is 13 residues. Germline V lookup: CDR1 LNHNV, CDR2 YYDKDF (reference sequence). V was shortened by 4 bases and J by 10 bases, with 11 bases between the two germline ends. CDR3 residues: CATSMAGKSPLHF. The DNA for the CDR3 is TGTGCCACCAGCATGGCAGGAAAATCACCCCTCCACTTT.

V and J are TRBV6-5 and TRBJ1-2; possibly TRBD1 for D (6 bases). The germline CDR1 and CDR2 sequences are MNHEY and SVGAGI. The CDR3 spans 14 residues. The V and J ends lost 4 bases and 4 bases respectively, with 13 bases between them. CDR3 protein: CASSSAGEGYGYTF. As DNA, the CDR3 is TGTGCCAGCAGTTCCGCAGGGGAAGGCTATGGCTACACCTTC.

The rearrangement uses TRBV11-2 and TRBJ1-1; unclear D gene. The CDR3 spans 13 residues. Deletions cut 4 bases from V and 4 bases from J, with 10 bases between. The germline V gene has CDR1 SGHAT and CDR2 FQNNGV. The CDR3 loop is CASSSGVGTEAFF. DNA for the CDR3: TGTGCCAGCAGCTCTGGGGTGGGCACTGAAGCTTTCTTT.

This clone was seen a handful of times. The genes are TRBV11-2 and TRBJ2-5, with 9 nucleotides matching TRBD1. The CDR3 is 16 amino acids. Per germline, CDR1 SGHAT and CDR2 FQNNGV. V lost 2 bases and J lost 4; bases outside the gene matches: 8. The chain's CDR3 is CASSLSLTGGGETQYF. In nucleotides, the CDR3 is TGTGCCAGCAGCTTAAGCCTCACAGGGGGCGGAGAGACCCAGTACTTC.